The T cell receptor beta chain under discussion was sequenced for a study of beta chain features in type 1 diabetes. This clone has a handful of counts. Its matching antigen is unknown. Reverse transcribing all isolated RNA meant expressed TCRB transcripts were sequenced. Using immunoSEQ multiplex PCR, the repertoire was profiled, and TCRdb retains in-frame clones only, with some absent. This table has 640,000 or so clones, more than 12% appearing once. Notes on the study in general: In every one of the four CD4+ subsets, TCRB CDR3s were moderately but significantly shorter in Type 1 diabetes patients.

The CDR3 covers 17 residues. The V gene's germline CDR1 is MNHNS and CDR2 SASEGT. Trimming cost V 1 base and J 2 bases, with 17 bases left between them. The sample consisted of naive CD4+ T cells from blood. V usage is TRBV6-1 and J usage is TRBJ1-2, with D possibly matching TRBD1 (5 bases). This clonotype was obtained from a man between 18 and 29 years old with type 1 diabetes. This CDR3 is CASSEGRITWGNYGYTF. The DNA for the CDR3 is TGTGCCAGCAGTGAAGGGCGAATCACGTGGGGGAACTATGGCTACACCTTC.